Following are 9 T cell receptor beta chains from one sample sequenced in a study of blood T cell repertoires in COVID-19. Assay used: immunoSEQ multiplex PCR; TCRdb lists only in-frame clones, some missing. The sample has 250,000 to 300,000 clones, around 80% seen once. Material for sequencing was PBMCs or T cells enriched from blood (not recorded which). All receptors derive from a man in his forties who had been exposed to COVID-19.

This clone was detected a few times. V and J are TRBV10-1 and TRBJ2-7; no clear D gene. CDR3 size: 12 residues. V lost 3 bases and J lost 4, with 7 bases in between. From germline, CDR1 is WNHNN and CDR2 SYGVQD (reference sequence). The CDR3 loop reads CASSDYAYEQYF. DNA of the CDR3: TGCGCCAGCAGTGACTATGCGTACGAGCAGTACTTC.

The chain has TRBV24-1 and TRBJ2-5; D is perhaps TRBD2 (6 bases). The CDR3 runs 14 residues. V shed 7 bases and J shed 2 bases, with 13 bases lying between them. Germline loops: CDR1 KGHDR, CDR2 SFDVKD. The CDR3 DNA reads TGTGCCACCAGAATGGGGCGGGGTCAAGAGACCCAGTACTTC. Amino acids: CATRMGRGQETQYF.

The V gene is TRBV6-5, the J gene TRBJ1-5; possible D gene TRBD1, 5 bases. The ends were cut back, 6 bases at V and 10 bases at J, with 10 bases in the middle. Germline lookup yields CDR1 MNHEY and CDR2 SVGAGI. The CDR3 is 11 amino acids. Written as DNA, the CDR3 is TGTGCCAGCAGGACAGAGACCCCCCAGCATTTT. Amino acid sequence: CASRTETPQHF.

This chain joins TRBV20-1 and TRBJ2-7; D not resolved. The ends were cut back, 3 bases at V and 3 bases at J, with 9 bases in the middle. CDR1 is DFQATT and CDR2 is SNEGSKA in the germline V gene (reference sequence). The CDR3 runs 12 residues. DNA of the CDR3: TGCAGTGCTAGTTCTGCGGTCTACGAGCAGTACTTC. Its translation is CSASSAVYEQYF.

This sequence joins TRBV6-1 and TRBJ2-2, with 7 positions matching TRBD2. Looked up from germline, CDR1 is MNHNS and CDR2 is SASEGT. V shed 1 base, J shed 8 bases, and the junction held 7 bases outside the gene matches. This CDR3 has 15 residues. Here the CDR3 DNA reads TGTGCCAGCAGTGAAGGGACTAGATTAGTGGGGGAGCTGTTTTTT. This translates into CASSEGTRLVGELFF.

This CDR3 reads CASSDSGNEQFF. The CDR3 DNA follows: TGTGCCAGCAGTGACTCCGGGAATGAGCAGTTCTTC. The J gene is TRBJ2-1, the V gene TRBV6-4; D gene uncertain. V was clipped by 0 bases and J by 7 bases, with 4 bases between them. Germline loops: CDR1 MRHNA, CDR2 SNTAGT. The CDR3 is 12 amino acids.

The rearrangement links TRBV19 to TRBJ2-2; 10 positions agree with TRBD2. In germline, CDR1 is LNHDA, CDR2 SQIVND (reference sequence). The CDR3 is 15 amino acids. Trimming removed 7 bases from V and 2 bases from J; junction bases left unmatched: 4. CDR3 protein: CASKLAGVNTGELFF. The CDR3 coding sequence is TGTGCCAGTAAGCTAGCGGGAGTTAACACCGGGGAGCTGTTTTTT.

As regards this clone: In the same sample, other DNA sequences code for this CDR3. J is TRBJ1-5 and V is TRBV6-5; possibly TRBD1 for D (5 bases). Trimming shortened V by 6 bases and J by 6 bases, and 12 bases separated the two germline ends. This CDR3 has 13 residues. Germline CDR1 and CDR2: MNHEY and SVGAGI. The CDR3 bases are TGTGCCAGCAGCCGGGGCGGGGGTCAGCCCCAGCATTTT. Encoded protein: CASSRGGGQPQHF.

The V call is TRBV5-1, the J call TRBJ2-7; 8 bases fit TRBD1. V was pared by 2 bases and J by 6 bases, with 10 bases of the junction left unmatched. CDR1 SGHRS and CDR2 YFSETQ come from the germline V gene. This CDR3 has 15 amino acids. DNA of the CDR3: TGCGCCAGCAGCTTCTTGACAGGGGAAGAGGGCGAGCAGTACTTC. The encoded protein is CASSFLTGEEGEQYF.